Listed below are T cell receptor beta chains from one sample, sequenced in a study of T cell repertoires in cytomegalovirus infection. TCRdb itself ran the reads through MiXCR, one entry per CDR3 protein. This table holds more than 150,000 distinct CDR3 sequences, roughly 27% found once. Material: PBMCs. The receptors were gathered from a human donor in good health (CMV status not recorded). Some clones in this sample may be carry-over from other donors' samples. The CDR3 runs from the conserved cysteine through the conserved F or W.

TRBJ2-7	TRBV2	CASKPTGNEYEQYF
TRBJ2-1	TRBV7-2	CASSLRATPGNNEQFF
TRBJ2-3	TRBV6-2/TRBV6-3	CASSYVTSGYDTQYF
TRBJ2-2	TRBV12-3/TRBV12-4	CASSLNRATGELFF
TRBJ1-1	TRBV27	CASSLGRGANTEAFF
TRBJ1-2	TRBV7-2	CASSRGQNYCYTF
TRBJ1-5	TRBV10-3	CAISVGDGQPQHF
TRBJ2-1	TRBV20-1	CSASGGADNEQFF
TRBJ1-1	TRBV29-1	CSVENRRGTEAFF
TRBJ1-1	TRBV29-1	CSVEIGQNTEAFF